The 9 T cell receptor beta chains below all came from one sample that was sequenced in a study of shared clonotypes between healthy human individuals. Assay: immunoSEQ multiplex PCR; the TCRdb copy retains only in-frame clones and omits some. Of some 530,000 clones in the sample, about 85% were seen once. Source material: PBMCs. Receptor source: a middle-aged woman in good health. Some clones in this sample may be carry-over from other donors' samples.

The chain joins TRBV7-4 to TRBJ2-7, with D possibly being TRBD1 (6 bases). V lost 5 bases and J 3 bases, leaving 20 bases between the germline ends. Germline V lookup: CDR1 SGHVT, CDR2 SQSDAQ. This CDR3 comprises 16 residues. CDR3: CASSQPRDKGNYEQYF. In DNA form, the CDR3 reads TGTGCCAGCAGCCAACCTCGGGACAAGGGAAACTACGAGCAGTACTTC. Full variable domain (outside the CDR3, taken from reference TRBV7-4 and TRBJ2-7): GAGVSQSPRYKVAKRGRDVALRCDSISGHVTLYWYRQTLGQGSEVLTYSQSDAQRDKSGRPSGRFSAERPERSVSTLKIQRTEQGDSAVYLCASSQPRDKGNYEQYFGPGTRLTVT.

The chain joins TRBV7-9 to TRBJ2-3; 10 positions agree with TRBD2. The J segment lost 2 bases and the V segment lost 5 bases, leaving 4 bases of the junction unmatched. Looked up from germline, CDR1 is SEHNR and CDR2 is FQNEAQ (reference sequence). The CDR3 runs to 15 residues. The CDR3 here is CASSILAGHTDTQYF. CDR3 nucleotide sequence: TGTGCCAGCAGCATACTAGCGGGGCACACAGATACGCAGTATTTT.

The chain uses TRBV30 and TRBJ1-5, with D perhaps matching TRBD1 (5 bases). V was trimmed by 3 bases and J by 5 bases, leaving 14 bases between them. Germline CDR1 GTSNPN, CDR2 SVGIG (reference sequence). The CDR3 spans 14 residues. CDR3 nucleotide sequence: TGTGCCTGGAGCGCAGGGAAGGGGTATCAGCCCCAGCATTTT. Translated, it gives CAWSAGKGYQPQHF.

The V call is TRBV19, the J call TRBJ2-3, with D perhaps being TRBD1 or TRBD2 (5 bases each). Germline CDR1 is LNHDA and CDR2 is SQIVND (reference sequence). Trimming removed 3 bases from V and 2 bases from J, with 9 bases in between. The CDR3 has 14 amino acids. The CDR3 protein is CASSIGAPTDTQYF. In nucleotides, the CDR3 is TGTGCCAGTAGTATCGGGGCACCCACAGATACGCAGTATTTT.

Of note for this clone: This likely reflects a read error, since a far larger clone is one base away. The V call is TRBV7-2, the J call TRBJ2-7, with 7 bases that match TRBD1. The V gene's germline CDR1 is SGHTA and CDR2 FQGNSA. Germline trimming cut 1 base from V and 0 bases from J; bases unmatched to any gene: 6. This CDR3 is built from 16 residues. CDR3 coding DNA: TGTGCCAGCAGCTTAGAGATCAGACAGGGCTCCTACGAGCAGTACTTC. Protein product: CASSLEIRQGSYEQYF.

CDR3 amino acids: CASSLVLNTIYF. CDR3 bases: TGTGCCAGCAGCTTAGTACTGAACACCATATATTTT. The rearrangement joins TRBV7-9 to TRBJ1-3; no reliable D call. Germline CDR1 is SEHNR and CDR2 is FQNEAQ (reference sequence). The CDR3 has 12 amino acids. V lost 1 base, J lost 7 bases, and 5 bases lay in between.

This clone was recorded once. The chain uses TRBV29-1 and TRBJ2-1; 7 positions agree with TRBD1. Germline lookup yields CDR1 SQVTM and CDR2 ANQGSEA. V shed 2 bases, J shed 7 bases, and the junction held 8 bases outside the gene matches. The CDR3 has 14 amino acids. The chain's CDR3 is CSVEKGAGSNEQFF. The CDR3 DNA is TGCAGCGTTGAAAAGGGGGCAGGTAGTAATGAGCAGTTCTTC.

The chain is built from TRBV6-5 and TRBJ2-1; either TRBD1 or TRBD2 may fit D (5 bases each). Trimming cost V 8 bases and J 2 bases, with 13 bases left between them. The germline CDR1 and CDR2 sequences are MNHEY and SVGAGI. The CDR3 contains 14 residues. CDR3 amino acids: CASGTSGTYNEQFF. As DNA, the CDR3 is TGTGCCAGCGGGACGAGTGGCACCTACAATGAGCAGTTCTTC.

This chain uses TRBV6-6 with TRBJ2-1; D is unresolved. Germline V gives CDR1 MNHNY, CDR2 SVGAGI (reference sequence). This CDR3 contains 14 residues. Trimming removed 10 bases at V and 4 bases at J, with 17 bases between. CDR3 DNA sequence: TGTGCCACAGATCGACCGGGCGGATACAATGAGCAGTTCTTC. Translated: CATDRPGGYNEQFF.